This T cell receptor beta chain derives from a study of T-cell memory formation after mild COVID-19. Across the whole study: Clustering of TCRs was largely donor specific. Study-level results: Clones that contracted clustered mainly in CM and EM if CD4+ and in EMRA if CD8+.

Using constant-segment primers, 5'RACE produced TCR alpha and TCR beta cDNA libraries carrying sample barcodes and UMIs. In TCRdb, the 5' RACE reads were re-called with MiXCR into one record per CDR3 protein. The table includes about 470,000 distinct CDR3 sequences, 20% to 25% detected once. Per germline, CDR1 SGHDN and CDR2 FVKESK. The CDR3 consists of 14 residues. Trimming stripped 5 bases from V and 6 bases from J, with 14 bases between. A remark on this clonotype: Its antigen is still unknown.

Input material: PBMCs or a T cell subset sorted from them (not recorded which). The clonotype comes from an adult woman who had mild COVID-19 (a few samples of this study predate the infection). Cell type and time point are not known. The chain employs TRBV14 and TRBJ2-1; tentatively, D is TRBD1 or TRBD2 (5 bases each). CDR3 protein: CASSLPGTRNEQFF. Written as DNA, the CDR3 is TGTGCCAGCAGCTTGCCCGGGACGCGCAATGAGCAGTTCTTC.